This TCR beta chain was found in a study of blood T cell repertoires in COVID-19. Study overall: Sites across the United States, Italy and Spain contributed samples from acute and convalescent COVID-19. T cells, B-cell-depleted T cells, or PBMCs provided the cDNA or gDNA that served as material.

The protocol was immunoSEQ multiplex PCR, while the TCRdb copy is restricted to in-frame clones and leaves out a portion. This table holds under 250,000 clones, over 70% found once. Trimming removed 5 bases at V and 2 bases at J, with 10 bases between. The CDR3 has 14 amino acids. Germline V gene data show CDR1 as PRHDT and CDR2 as FYEKMQ (reference sequence). The chain is built from TRBV13 and TRBJ1-5, with D possibly TRBD1 on 5 matching bases. Specimen: peripheral blood. This clonotype originated in a man aged 40-50 years with acute or convalescent COVID-19. CDR3 coding DNA: TGTGCCAGCAGCGCCGGGGGTGGCAATCAGCCCCAGCATTTT. It is translated as CASSAGGGNQPQHF.